These 29 T cell receptor beta chains originate from one sample sequenced in a study of cytomegalovirus exposure and HLA in healthy donors. Clones were read by immunoSEQ multiplex PCR, and TCRdb kept only the in-frame ones, dropping some. The data hold some 230,000 clones, with around nine tenths observed a single time. The specimen was PBMCs. Receptor source: a young woman in good health and CMV-seronegative.

The gene calls are TRBV7-8 and TRBJ1-6; 7 bases line up with TRBD1. The CDR3 length is 14 residues. Germline V CDR1 and CDR2: SGHVS, FQNEAQ. Trimming cost V 1 base and J 14 bases; bases outside gene matches: 8. CDR3 residues: CASSLVQGPPTLHF. CDR3 in DNA: TGTGCCAGCAGCTTAGTACAGGGGCCCCCCACCCTCCACTTT.

The chain is built from TRBV19 and TRBJ1-2; the D gene is possibly TRBD1 (6 bases). CDR1 is LNHDA, CDR2 SQIVND, per germline (reference sequence). Trimming took off 6 bases at V and 2 bases at J, with 13 bases between the two ends. CDR3 size: 14 residues. This CDR3 is CASRRGGMNYGYTF. The CDR3 DNA follows: TGTGCCAGTAGAAGGGGGGGGATGAACTATGGCTACACCTTC.

The chain joins TRBV4-2 to TRBJ2-1; a possible D gene is TRBD2 (6 bases). There are 15 residues in the CDR3. Trimming cost V 1 base and J 0 bases, with 7 bases left between them. Germline loops: CDR1 LGHNA, CDR2 YNFKEQ. CDR3 in amino acids: CASSQGRGSYNEQFF. The CDR3, as DNA: TGTGCCAGCAGCCAAGGGAGGGGCTCCTACAATGAGCAGTTCTTC.

A single count supports this clone. The chain has TRBV11-2 and TRBJ2-5, with D possibly TRBD2 on 5 matching bases. Germline CDR1 reads SGHAT; CDR2 reads FQNNGV. The CDR3 length is 16 residues. V was cut by 1 base and J by 2 bases, with 14 bases left in between. The CDR3: CASSLGAQRTQETQYF. CDR3 coding DNA: TGTGCCAGCAGCTTAGGGGCCCAAAGGACTCAAGAGACCCAGTACTTC.

The V call is TRBV6-1, the J call TRBJ1-5; weak D call: TRBD1 (5 bases). V lost 7 bases to trimming and J lost 5 bases, with 18 bases between them. Germline V gene sequence: CDR1 MNHNS, CDR2 SASEGT. CDR3 length: 15 residues. The CDR3 DNA reads as TGTGCCAGCACTCCGCAGGGTTTTTCGGATCAGCCCCAGCATTTT. Its translation is CASTPQGFSDQPQHF.

The chain carries TRBV10-3 and TRBJ2-1; TRBD1 might be the D (6 bases). Trimming cost V 3 bases and J 0 bases, with 12 bases left between them. Germline CDR1 and CDR2: ENHRY and SYGVKD. The CDR3 consists of 16 residues. In DNA form, the CDR3 reads TGTGCCATCAGTGACCCCGGACAGATCTCCTACAATGAGCAGTTCTTC. The encoded protein is CAISDPGQISYNEQFF.

This sequence joins TRBV19 and TRBJ1-4; possibly TRBD1 for D (6 bases). The CDR3 spans 13 residues. Germline lookup yields CDR1 LNHDA and CDR2 SQIVND (reference sequence). Deletions cut 6 bases from V and 8 bases from J, with 13 bases between. The CDR3 nucleotides read TGTGCCAGTAGCACAGGGAGGGACGAAAAACTGTTTTTT. This encodes CASSTGRDEKLFF.

The chain joins TRBV27 to TRBJ2-4; the match to TRBD2 covers 9 bases. Germline V lookup: CDR1 MNHEY, CDR2 SMNVEV (reference sequence). The CDR3 spans 16 residues. Unmatched junction bases numbered 13, after V lost 5 bases and J lost 8 bases. CDR3 DNA sequence: TGTGCCAGCAGTAACATTCGTGCGGGAGGGCCTGACATTCAGTACTTC. It translates to CASSNIRAGGPDIQYF.

The chain is built from TRBV4-1 and TRBJ1-6; the D is unclear. CDR1 and CDR2 from the germline V gene are MGHRA and YSYEKL. The CDR3 spans 15 residues. Trimming removed 3 bases from V and 7 bases from J, with 13 bases in between. The CDR3 DNA follows: TGCGCCAGCAGCCACCCCCGGGGAGAGAATTCACCCCTCCACTTT. It translates to CASSHPRGENSPLHF.

V usage is TRBV30 and J usage is TRBJ2-7, with D perhaps TRBD2 (6 bases). The germline gives CDR1 GTSNPN, CDR2 SVGIG (reference sequence). The CDR3 covers 14 residues. The V end was cut by 5 bases, the J end by 5 bases, with 19 bases between. The CDR3 is CAWGPGLSIHEQYF. The CDR3 nucleotides are TGTGCCTGGGGTCCGGGACTGTCCATTCACGAGCAGTACTTC. Looking up the rest from reference TRBV30 and TRBJ2-7 gives the full variable domain: SQTIHQWPATLVQPVGSPLSLECTVEGTSNPNLYWYRQAAGRGLQLLFYSVGIGQISSEVPQNLSASRPQDRQFILSSKKLLLSDSGFYLCAWGPGLSIHEQYFGPGTRLTVT.

The rearrangement links TRBV29-1 to TRBJ1-2; the match to TRBD1 covers 10 bases. Trimming removed 4 bases from V and 5 bases from J; junction bases left unmatched: 4. The CDR3 is made up of 13 amino acids. The V gene's germline CDR1 is SQVTM and CDR2 ANQGSEA. CDR3 sequence reads: CSVGGQGLYGYTF. The CDR3 nucleotides are TGCAGCGTTGGGGGACAGGGGTTGTATGGCTACACCTTC.

The chain links TRBV28 to TRBJ2-7; possibly TRBD2 for D (5 bases). V was pared by 5 bases and J by 4 bases, with 9 bases between. The germline CDR1 and CDR2 sequences are MDHEN and SYDVKM. There are 12 residues in the CDR3. CDR3 DNA sequence: TGTGCCAGCAGTCTCAGCGGATACGAGCAGTACTTC. Amino acid sequence: CASSLSGYEQYF.

V usage is TRBV4-1 and J usage is TRBJ2-1, with D tentatively TRBD1 (7 bases). The CDR3 has 16 amino acids. The V end was cut by 0 bases, the J end by 6 bases, with 15 bases between. CDR1 is MGHRA, CDR2 YSYEKL, per germline. The CDR3 DNA reads TGCGCCAGCAGCCAAGACAGGGGGGCATCGGGCAATGAGCAGTTCTTC. Amino acids: CASSQDRGASGNEQFF.

This chain connects TRBV6-1 to TRBJ2-5; 14 bases map to TRBD2. Looked up from germline, CDR1 is MNHNS and CDR2 is SASEGT. Trimming cost V 0 bases and J 4 bases; bases outside gene matches: 1. This CDR3 contains 16 residues. Here the CDR3 reads CASSEAGLAGVETQYF. In DNA, the CDR3 is TGTGCCAGCAGTGAAGCGGGACTAGCGGGAGTAGAGACCCAGTACTTC.

The CDR3 protein is CASSLLAEIYNEQFF. The CDR3 region has the DNA TGTGCCAGCAGCTTACTAGCGGAGATCTACAATGAGCAGTTCTTC. V usage is TRBV11-2 and J usage is TRBJ2-1, with TRBD2 identical over 7 bases. Losses at the gene ends were 2 bases for V and 3 bases for J; bases not matched to a gene: 4. The CDR3 length is 15 residues. Germline V lookup: CDR1 SGHAT, CDR2 FQNNGV.

V gene TRBV18 combines with J gene TRBJ1-5, with a weak D call TRBD1 (5 bases). V lost 3 bases and J lost 3, with 15 bases in between. The CDR3 is 16 amino acids. Germline values: CDR1 KGHSH, CDR2 LQKENI. The CDR3 coding sequence is TGTGCCAGCTCACCCCCTGGAGGGGCTGACAATCAGCCCCAGCATTTT. Amino acids: CASSPPGGADNQPQHF.

The gene calls are TRBV5-1 and TRBJ1-1; a possible D gene is TRBD1 (6 bases). Germline V gene lookup returns CDR1 SGHRS and CDR2 YFSETQ. V gave up 1 base and J gave up 3 bases, with 16 bases separating them. This CDR3 region has 16 residues. The CDR3 sequence: CASSLKPQGSYTEAFF. The CDR3 nucleotides read TGCGCCAGCAGCTTGAAACCTCAGGGGTCGTACACTGAAGCTTTCTTT.

The J gene is TRBJ2-7, the V gene TRBV5-4; 10 bases align to TRBD2. The V segment lost 0 bases and the J segment 4 bases; nucleotides outside the gene matches: 1. This CDR3 is 14 amino acids long. CDR1 and CDR2 (germline): SGHNT, YYREEE (reference sequence). CDR3 DNA: TGTGCCAGCAGCTTGGCTAGCGGGAGATACGAGCAGTACTTC. Amino acid sequence: CASSLASGRYEQYF.

The chain uses TRBV2 and TRBJ2-7, with a weak D call TRBD2 (5 bases). The germline gives CDR1 SNHLY, CDR2 FYNNEI. The CDR3 has 14 amino acids. Trimming removed 3 bases at V and 3 bases at J, with 12 bases between. Here the CDR3 reads CASSEERVSYEQYF. As DNA, the CDR3 is TGTGCCAGCAGTGAGGAGAGGGTCAGCTACGAGCAGTACTTC.

V and J are TRBV19 and TRBJ2-2; 11 bases are shared with TRBD1. After removal of 7 bases from V and 6 bases from J, the junction contained 4 bases not matched to a gene. The CDR3 spans 14 residues. CDR1 and CDR2 from the germline V gene are LNHDA and SQIVND (reference sequence). The CDR3 DNA reads as TGTGCCAGTACTGTGGGACAGGGGGCCGGGGAGCTGTTTTTT. Residues: CASTVGQGAGELFF.

The table lists this clone with a count of one. The chain links TRBV5-1 to TRBJ2-5, with a possible D match to TRBD1 (5 bases). V lost 3 bases and J lost 4, with 10 bases in between. This CDR3 is 13 amino acids long. The germline V gene encodes CDR1 SGHRS and CDR2 YFSETQ. The CDR3 nucleotides are TGCGCCAGCAGCTACGGACACCTAGAGACCCAGTACTTC. Translating it yields CASSYGHLETQYF.

The V call is TRBV19, the J call TRBJ1-5; maybe TRBD1 (5 bases). This CDR3 spans 15 amino acids. Germline-derived CDR1 and CDR2 are LNHDA and SQIVND (reference sequence). V lost 11 bases and J 1 base, leaving 18 bases between the germline ends. The CDR3 reads CAAGVQGGSNQPQHF. CDR3 bases: TGTGCCGCCGGAGTTCAGGGAGGAAGCAATCAGCCCCAGCATTTT. The entire variable domain, with the rest obtained from reference TRBV19 and TRBJ1-5, is as follows: DGGITQSPKYLFRKEGQNVTLSCEQNLNHDAMYWYRQDPGQGLRLIYYSQIVNDFQKGDIAEGYSVSREKKESFPLTVTSAQKNPTAFYLCAAGVQGGSNQPQHFGDGTRLSIL.

The chain carries TRBV5-4 and TRBJ2-1, with 9 bases that match TRBD1. Germline CDR1 and CDR2: SGHNT and YYREEE (reference sequence). The CDR3 runs 16 residues. The ends lost 6 bases at V and 6 bases at J; junction bases unmatched: 13. The CDR3 DNA follows: TGTGCCAGCACCTTAGGTTTGGGACAGGGTCGCAATGAGCAGTTCTTC. It specifies CASTLGLGQGRNEQFF.

Written as DNA, the CDR3 is TGTGCCAGTAGCCAAGCGGCTGTACCCCATGAGCAGTTCTTC. It codes for CASSQAAVPHEQFF. The chain recombines TRBV19 with TRBJ2-1; D is perhaps TRBD2 (5 bases). Trimming stripped 6 bases from V and 8 bases from J, with 17 bases between. Germline CDR1 is LNHDA and CDR2 is SQIVND (reference sequence). The CDR3 consists of 14 residues.

In DNA form, the CDR3 reads TGTGCCAGTAGTATAGATACAGGGCTTCATGGCTACACCTTC. It translates to CASSIDTGLHGYTF. The chain carries TRBV19 and TRBJ1-2; tentative D call: TRBD1 (6 bases). Looked up from germline, CDR1 is LNHDA and CDR2 is SQIVND (reference sequence). Between the trimmed V and J ends, which lost 0 bases and 6 bases, there was a span of 11 bases. CDR3 length: 14 amino acids.

Here the CDR3 DNA reads TGTGCCAGCAGCTTAGTCCCGGGGCAGGGGAATGGCTACACCTTC. Translation: CASSLVPGQGNGYTF. The rearrangement links TRBV11-1 to TRBJ1-2, with D maybe TRBD1 (6 bases). The germline V and J ends were trimmed by 1 base and 6 bases, with 15 bases remaining between them. The CDR3 has 15 amino acids. Germline assignment: CDR1 SGHAT and CDR2 FQDESV (reference sequence).

The rearrangement links TRBV5-6 to TRBJ1-5, with 7 bases matching TRBD1. CDR1 and CDR2 (germline): SGHDT, YYEEEE. The CDR3 length is 18 residues. V gave up 4 bases and J gave up 3 bases; unmatched junction bases: 16. CDR3 DNA: TGTGCCAGCAGCGCCGGAGGTAGAGACAGGGTGCCCAATCAGCCCCAGCATTTT. It translates to CASSAGGRDRVPNQPQHF.

The chain couples TRBV5-5 to TRBJ2-1; D remains unclear. Deletions cut 0 bases from V and 2 bases from J, with 15 bases between. The CDR3 contains 17 residues. Germline V gene data show CDR1 as SGHKS and CDR2 as YYEKEE (reference sequence). DNA for the CDR3: TGTGCCAGCAGCTTGGCCTTGCGGCCTGCGGCCTACAATGAGCAGTTCTTC. This gives the protein CASSLALRPAAYNEQFF.

V usage is TRBV20-1 and J usage is TRBJ1-1, with D possibly matching TRBD1 (6 bases). Germline V gives CDR1 DFQATT, CDR2 SNEGSKA (reference sequence). V lost 6 bases and J lost 8, with 13 bases in between. This CDR3 contains 11 residues. The CDR3 region has the DNA TGCAGTGCCGCTACAGGGCGCGAAGCTTTCTTT. Protein sequence: CSAATGREAFF.